The source of this T cell receptor beta chain is a study of Graves' ophthalmopathy and Graves' hyperthyroidism. Study-level information: No treatment had been given when peripheral blood was collected at initial diagnosis. Study-wide points: Blood samples also showed most expanded thyroid clonotypes exceeding 0.001 frequency. Discriminating ophthalmopathy from stable hyperthyroidism, a 13-signature model attained a sensitivity of about 89% and a specificity of 80% to 82%.

Looked up from germline, CDR1 is LGHNA and CDR2 is YNFKEQ. The CDR3 is 14 amino acids. Trimming left V 0 bases short and J 4 bases short, with 9 bases between. Patients with other autoimmune diseases, uncontrolled infections, pregnancy or lactation were excluded. This clonotype was seen more than once but under ten times. Its antigen is undetermined. Amplification of TCR beta CDR3 regions used RNA transcripts. A first-round RT-PCR used HTBI primers, followed by a second-round multiplex PCR. TCRdb processed the multiplex PCR reads anew with MiXCR; each CDR3 protein has one entry. This table holds about 480,000 distinct CDR3 sequences, roughly an eighth found once.

The sequenced sample consisted of blood. The TCR sequence derives from a woman aged 30 to 39 with Graves' ophthalmopathy. The rearrangement uses TRBV4-2 and TRBJ2-5; D not certain. The CDR3 here is CASSQDVSGETQYF. CDR3 coding DNA: TGTGCCAGCAGCCAAGATGTGTCTGGAGAGACCCAGTACTTC.